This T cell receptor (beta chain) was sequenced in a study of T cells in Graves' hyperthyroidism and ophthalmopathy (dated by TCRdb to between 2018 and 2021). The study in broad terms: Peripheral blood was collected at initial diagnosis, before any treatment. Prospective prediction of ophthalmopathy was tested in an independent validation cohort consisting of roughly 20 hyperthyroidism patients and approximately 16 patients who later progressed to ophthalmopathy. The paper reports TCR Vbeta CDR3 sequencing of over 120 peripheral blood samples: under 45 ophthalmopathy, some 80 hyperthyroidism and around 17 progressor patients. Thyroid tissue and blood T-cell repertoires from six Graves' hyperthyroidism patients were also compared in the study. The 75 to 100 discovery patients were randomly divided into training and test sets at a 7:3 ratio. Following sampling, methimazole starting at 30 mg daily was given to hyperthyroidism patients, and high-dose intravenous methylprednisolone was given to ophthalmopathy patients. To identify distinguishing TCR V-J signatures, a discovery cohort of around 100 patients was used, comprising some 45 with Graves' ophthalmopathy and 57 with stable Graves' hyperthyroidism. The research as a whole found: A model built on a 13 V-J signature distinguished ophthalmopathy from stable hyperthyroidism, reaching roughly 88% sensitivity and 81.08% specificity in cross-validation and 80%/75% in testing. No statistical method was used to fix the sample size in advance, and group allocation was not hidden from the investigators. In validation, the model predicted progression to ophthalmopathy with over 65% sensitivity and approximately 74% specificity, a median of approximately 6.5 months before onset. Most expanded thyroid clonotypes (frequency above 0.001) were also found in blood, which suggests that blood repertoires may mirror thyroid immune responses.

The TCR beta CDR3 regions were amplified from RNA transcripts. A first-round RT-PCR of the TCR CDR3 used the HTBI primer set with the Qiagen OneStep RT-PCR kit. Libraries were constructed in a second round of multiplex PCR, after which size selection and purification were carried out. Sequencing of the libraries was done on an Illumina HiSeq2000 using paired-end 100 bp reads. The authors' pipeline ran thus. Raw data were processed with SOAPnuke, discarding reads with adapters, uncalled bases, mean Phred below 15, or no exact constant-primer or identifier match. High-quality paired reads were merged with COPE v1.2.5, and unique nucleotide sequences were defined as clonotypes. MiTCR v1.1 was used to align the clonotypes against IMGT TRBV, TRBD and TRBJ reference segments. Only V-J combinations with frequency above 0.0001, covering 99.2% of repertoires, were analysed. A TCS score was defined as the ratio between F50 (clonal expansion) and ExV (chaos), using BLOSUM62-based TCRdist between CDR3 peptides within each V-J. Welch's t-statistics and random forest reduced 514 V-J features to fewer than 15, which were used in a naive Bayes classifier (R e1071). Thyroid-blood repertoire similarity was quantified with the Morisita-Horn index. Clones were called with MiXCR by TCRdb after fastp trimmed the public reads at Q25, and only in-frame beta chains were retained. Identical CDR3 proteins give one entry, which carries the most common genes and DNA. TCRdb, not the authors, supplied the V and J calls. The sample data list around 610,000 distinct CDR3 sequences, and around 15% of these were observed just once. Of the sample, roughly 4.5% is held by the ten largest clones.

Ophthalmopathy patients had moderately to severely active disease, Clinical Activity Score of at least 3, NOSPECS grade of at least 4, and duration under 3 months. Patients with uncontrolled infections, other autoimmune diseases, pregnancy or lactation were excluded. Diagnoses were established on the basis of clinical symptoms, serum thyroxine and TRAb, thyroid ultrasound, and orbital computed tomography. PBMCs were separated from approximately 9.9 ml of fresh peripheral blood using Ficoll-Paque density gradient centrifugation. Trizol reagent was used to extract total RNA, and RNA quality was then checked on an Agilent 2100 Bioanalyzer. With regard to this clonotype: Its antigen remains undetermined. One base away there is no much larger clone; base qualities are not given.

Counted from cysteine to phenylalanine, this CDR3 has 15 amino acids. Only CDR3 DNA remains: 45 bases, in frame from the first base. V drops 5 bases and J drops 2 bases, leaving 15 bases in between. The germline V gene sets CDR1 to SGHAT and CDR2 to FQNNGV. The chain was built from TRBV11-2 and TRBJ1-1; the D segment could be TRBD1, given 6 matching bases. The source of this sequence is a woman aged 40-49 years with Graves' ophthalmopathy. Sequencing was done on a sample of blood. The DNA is TGTGCCAGCAGCCGGGGGCTGCCTTCCAACACTGAAGCTTTCTTT. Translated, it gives CASSRGLPSNTEAFF.